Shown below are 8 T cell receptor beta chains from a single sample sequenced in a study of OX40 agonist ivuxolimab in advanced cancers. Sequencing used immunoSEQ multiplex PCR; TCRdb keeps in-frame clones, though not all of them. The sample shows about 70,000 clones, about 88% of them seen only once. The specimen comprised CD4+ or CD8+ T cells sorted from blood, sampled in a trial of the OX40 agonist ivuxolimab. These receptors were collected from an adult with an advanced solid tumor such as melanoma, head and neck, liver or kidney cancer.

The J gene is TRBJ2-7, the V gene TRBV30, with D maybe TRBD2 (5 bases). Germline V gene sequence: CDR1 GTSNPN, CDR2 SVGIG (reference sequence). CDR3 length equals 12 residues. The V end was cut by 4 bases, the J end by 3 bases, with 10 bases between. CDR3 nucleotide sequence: TGTGCCTGGACTTCTCGGGGCTACGAGCAGTACTTC. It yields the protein CAWTSRGYEQYF.

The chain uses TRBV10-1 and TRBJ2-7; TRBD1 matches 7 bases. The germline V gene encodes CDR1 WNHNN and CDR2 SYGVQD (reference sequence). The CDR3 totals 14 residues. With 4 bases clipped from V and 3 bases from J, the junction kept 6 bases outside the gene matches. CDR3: CASSGRAGGYEQYF. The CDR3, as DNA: TGCGCCAGCAGTGGCCGCGCAGGGGGCTACGAGCAGTACTTC.

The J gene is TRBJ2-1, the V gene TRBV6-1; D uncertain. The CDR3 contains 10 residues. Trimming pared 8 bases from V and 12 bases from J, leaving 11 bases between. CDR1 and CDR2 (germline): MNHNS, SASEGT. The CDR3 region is CASDPGAQFF. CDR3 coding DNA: TGTGCCAGCGACCCGGGCGCGCAGTTCTTC.

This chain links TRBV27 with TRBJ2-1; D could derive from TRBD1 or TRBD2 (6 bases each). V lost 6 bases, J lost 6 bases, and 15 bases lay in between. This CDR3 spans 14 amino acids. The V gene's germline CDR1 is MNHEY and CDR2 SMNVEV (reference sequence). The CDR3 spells CASSRRGSSNEQFF. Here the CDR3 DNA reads TGTGCCAGCAGCAGGAGGGGGAGTAGCAATGAGCAGTTCTTC.

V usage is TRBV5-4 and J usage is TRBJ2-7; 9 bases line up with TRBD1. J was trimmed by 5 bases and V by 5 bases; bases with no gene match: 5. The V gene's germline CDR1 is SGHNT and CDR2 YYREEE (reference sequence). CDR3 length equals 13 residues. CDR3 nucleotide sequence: TGTGCCAGCAGTTGGGACAGGGAGGACGAGCAGTACTTC. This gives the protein CASSWDREDEQYF.

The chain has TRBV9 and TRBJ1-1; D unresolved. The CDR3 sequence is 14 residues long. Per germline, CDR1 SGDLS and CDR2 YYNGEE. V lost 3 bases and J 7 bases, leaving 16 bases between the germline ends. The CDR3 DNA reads TGTGCCAGCAGCGCCTTCGCAGGCGCAGGTGAAGCTTTCTTT. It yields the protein CASSAFAGAGEAFF.

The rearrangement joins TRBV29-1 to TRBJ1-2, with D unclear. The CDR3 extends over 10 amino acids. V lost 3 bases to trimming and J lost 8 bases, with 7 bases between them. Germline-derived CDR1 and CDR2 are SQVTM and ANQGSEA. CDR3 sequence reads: CSVDGGGYTF. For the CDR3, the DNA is TGCAGCGTTGATGGAGGCGGCTACACCTTC.

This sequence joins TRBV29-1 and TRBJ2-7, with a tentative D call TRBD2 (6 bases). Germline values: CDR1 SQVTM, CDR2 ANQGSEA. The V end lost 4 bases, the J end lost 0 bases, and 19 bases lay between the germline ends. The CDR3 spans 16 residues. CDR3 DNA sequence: TGCAGCGTTGTAGTGGGATGGCGGGAAAGCTCCTACGAGCAGTACTTC. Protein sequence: CSVVVGWRESSYEQYF.